The 18 T cell receptor beta chains reported below all come from one sample, sequenced in a study of identical twins. TCRdb itself ran the 5' RACE reads through MiXCR, one entry per CDR3 protein. The sample lists 300,000 to 350,000 distinct CDR3 sequences, about 12% occurring once. These same records also appear under a second study, on yellow fever vaccine responses in identical twins.

Input material: CD8+ T cells sorted from blood. Receptors were obtained from a young woman in good health.

Here the CDR3 DNA reads TGCTGTGTCCTTGCTCCGGGACAGGGGAACTTATCCTACGAGCAGTACTTC. This encodes CCVLAPGQGNLSYEQYF. The chain is built from TRBV20-1 and TRBJ2-7, with 10 bases that match TRBD1. This CDR3 region has 17 residues. The germline gives CDR1 DFQATT, CDR2 SNEGSKA (reference sequence).

CDR3 protein: CASSPRTSEDTQYF. The CDR3 DNA reads as TGTGCCAGCAGCCCAAGGACTAGCGAGGATACGCAGTATTTT. V and J are TRBV9 and TRBJ2-3, with 9 nucleotides matching TRBD2. The CDR3 extends over 14 amino acids. J lost 6 bases, V lost 4 bases, and 6 bases had no gene match. Germline CDR1 is SGDLS and CDR2 is YYNGEE.

The chain links TRBV7-9 to TRBJ2-5; the D call may be TRBD1 or TRBD2 (6 bases each). The CDR3 length is 16 residues. Trimming removed 2 bases at V and 3 bases at J, with 16 bases between. CDR1 is SEHNR and CDR2 is FQNEAQ in the germline V gene (reference sequence). Here the CDR3 DNA reads TGTGCCAGCAGCTTAAGTACGGGGGCCCTCAAAGAGACCCAGTACTTC. Protein sequence: CASSLSTGALKETQYF.

This clonotype was counted between two and nine times. This chain joins TRBV9 and TRBJ2-1; D is possibly TRBD2 (6 bases). The V end lost 0 bases, the J end lost 7 bases, and 8 bases lay between the germline ends. The CDR3 contains 13 residues. CDR1 is SGDLS and CDR2 is YYNGEE in the germline V gene. The CDR3 spells CASSVGLANEQFF. CDR3 coding DNA: TGTGCCAGCAGCGTAGGCCTAGCGAATGAGCAGTTCTTC.

This clonotype was counted between two and nine times. CDR3 DNA: TGTGCCAGCAGTTTATCAGGGGCCTACGAGCAGTACTTC. This gives the protein CASSLSGAYEQYF. This chain connects TRBV12-3 or TRBV12-4 to TRBJ2-7, with a weak D call TRBD1 (6 bases). V lost 2 bases and J 2 bases, leaving 7 bases between the germline ends. This CDR3 has 13 amino acids.

The chain has TRBV3-1 and TRBJ2-4, with TRBD1 matching over 7 bases. There are 14 residues in the CDR3. Trimming cost V 0 bases and J 8 bases; bases outside gene matches: 4. CDR1 is LGHDT and CDR2 is YNNKEL in the germline V gene (reference sequence). CDR3 sequence: CASSQEGQGDIQYF. CDR3 in DNA: TGTGCCAGCAGCCAAGAGGGGCAGGGGGACATTCAGTACTTC.

This clonotype was seen a few times. The chain is built from TRBV7-6 and TRBJ2-7, with 9 bases lining up with TRBD1. This CDR3 region has 15 residues. Germline lookup yields CDR1 SGHVS and CDR2 FNYEAQ. Trimming took 2 bases from V and 0 from J; bases not matched to a gene: 2. CDR3 protein: CASSLTGGYSYEQYF. CDR3 coding DNA: TGTGCCAGCAGCTTAACAGGGGGCTACTCCTACGAGCAGTACTTC.

This clonotype was counted only a few times. The V call is TRBV15, the J call TRBJ1-2; TRBD1 matches 7 bases. After removal of 8 bases from V and 6 bases from J, the junction contained 12 bases not matched to a gene. The CDR3 loop spans 14 amino acids. Germline loops: CDR1 LNHNV, CDR2 YYDKDF (reference sequence). The CDR3 region has the DNA TGTGCCACCTCCAAATCCCGACAGGGAGATGGCTACACCTTC. Amino acids: CATSKSRQGDGYTF.

This clonotype has only one observation. CDR3 DNA sequence: TGTGCCAGCTCACCTCGAGCGAATAGTCACAATGAGCAGTTCTTC. This translates into CASSPRANSHNEQFF. This chain uses TRBV18 with TRBJ2-1; D call uncertain. The CDR3 contains 15 residues. The germline V gene has CDR1 KGHSH and CDR2 LQKENI. Trimming took off 3 bases at V and 5 bases at J, with 14 bases between the two ends.

This sequence joins TRBV5-6 and TRBJ2-1, with D perhaps being TRBD1 or TRBD2 (5 bases each). The CDR3 has 14 residues. CDR1 is SGHDT, CDR2 YYEEEE, per germline. Trimming pared 4 bases from V and 5 bases from J, leaving 13 bases between. The CDR3 sequence: CASSHAGANNEQFF. Here the CDR3 DNA reads TGTGCCAGCAGCCATGCCGGGGCCAACAATGAGCAGTTCTTC. Together with reference TRBV5-6 and TRBJ2-1, the CDR3 gives the full variable domain: DAGVTQSPTHLIKTRGQQVTLRCSPKSGHDTVSWYQQALGQGPQFIFQYYEEEERQRGNFPDRFSGHQFPNYSSELNVNALLLGDSALYLCASSHAGANNEQFFGPGTRLTVL.

The chain recombines TRBV2 with TRBJ1-2; 7 bases line up with TRBD1. The germline CDR1 and CDR2 sequences are SNHLY and FYNNEI. CDR3 length: 13 residues. The J segment lost 3 bases and the V segment lost 10 bases, leaving 8 bases of the junction unmatched. The CDR3 region is CAILRGPHYGYTF. The CDR3, as DNA: TGTGCCATTCTAAGGGGGCCCCACTATGGCTACACCTTC.

This clonotype was counted a few times. This chain connects TRBV3-1 to TRBJ2-1; 8 bases are a match to TRBD2. The CDR3 has 17 amino acids. CDR1 LGHDT and CDR2 YNNKEL come from the germline V gene (reference sequence). Trimming at V came to 8 bases and at J to 0 bases, leaving 12 bases not matched to a gene. In DNA form, the CDR3 reads TGTGCCAGCCGGGGGGGCTCGTCCCTTGGCTCCTACAATGAGCAGTTCTTC. This sequence encodes CASRGGSSLGSYNEQFF.

Only a few counts were recorded for this clonotype. This chain connects TRBV20-1 to TRBJ2-7; 8 nucleotides match TRBD2. The CDR3 is 12 residues long. CDR1 is DFQATT and CDR2 is SNEGSKA in the germline V gene (reference sequence). Here the CDR3 reads CRGSRGAYEQYV. The DNA of the CDR3 is TGCAGGGGGTCGCGGGGGGCCTACGAGCAGTACGTC.

This clonotype was observed at least ten times. The chain is built from TRBV9 and TRBJ1-1, with D uncertain. Germline V CDR1 and CDR2: SGDLS, YYNGEE. Trimming cost V 1 base and J 0 bases, with 7 bases left between them. This CDR3 is 14 amino acids long. CDR3 protein: CASSVLDLNTEAFF. The CDR3 nucleotides are TGTGCCAGCAGCGTATTAGACTTGAACACTGAAGCTTTCTTT.

This sequence joins TRBV7-8 and TRBJ2-7; D call uncertain. The CDR3 runs 15 residues. Trimming stripped 5 bases from V and 0 bases from J, with 14 bases between. CDR1 and CDR2 from the germline V gene are SGHVS and FQNEAQ. CDR3 sequence: CASSRRGQDSYEQYF. Here the CDR3 DNA reads TGTGCCAGCAGCCGTCGTGGGCAGGACTCCTACGAGCAGTACTTC.

This rearrangement joins TRBV24-1 to TRBJ2-2, with 8 bases fitting TRBD2. After removal of 3 bases from V and 6 bases from J, the junction contained 5 bases not matched to a gene. CDR3 length: 15 amino acids. Germline CDR1 reads KGHDR; CDR2 reads SFDVKD. The CDR3 DNA follows: TGTGCCACCAGTGATCGGGAGGGGTTCCCCGGGGAGCTGTTTTTT. Protein sequence: CATSDREGFPGELFF.

The rearrangement links TRBV12-3 or TRBV12-4 to TRBJ2-1, with D perhaps TRBD1 (6 bases). Trimming removed 6 bases from V and 2 bases from J, with 17 bases in between. The CDR3 contains 16 residues. CDR3 in amino acids: CASSQTHRVAYNEQFF. CDR3 DNA sequence: TGTGCCAGCAGCCAGACACACAGGGTGGCCTACAATGAGCAGTTCTTC.

This clonotype was seen a handful of times. The chain joins TRBV5-5 to TRBJ1-2, with 8 positions matching TRBD1. Per the germline V gene, CDR1 is SGHKS and CDR2 is YYEKEE (reference sequence). V was pared by 2 bases and J by 4 bases, with 16 bases of the junction left unmatched. This CDR3 region has 18 residues. The CDR3 DNA is TGTGCCAGCAGCTTATCCCCCGACCGGACAGGGTTGAGCTATGGCTACACCTTC. Translated: CASSLSPDRTGLSYGYTF.